These 17 T cell receptor beta chains share one sample of origin, sequenced in a study of shared clonotypes between healthy human individuals. The repertoire was sequenced with immunoSEQ multiplex PCR; TCRdb's copy has only in-frame clones and lacks some. The table lists 550,000 to 700,000 clones, less than 80% of them singletons. Specimen: memory CD4+ T cells sorted from blood. Stated subset: CD45RA-negative fraction. These receptors were taken from a woman in her 30s in good health.

V usage is TRBV2 and J usage is TRBJ2-1; 13 positions agree with TRBD2. CDR3 length: 15 amino acids. Germline lookup yields CDR1 SNHLY and CDR2 FYNNEI. The trim removed 5 bases at V and 7 bases at J, leaving 5 bases unmatched. This CDR3 is CASSPGLAGRNEQFF. Written as DNA, the CDR3 is TGTGCCAGCAGTCCGGGACTAGCGGGACGGAATGAGCAGTTCTTC.

V and J are TRBV28 and TRBJ2-7; D is possibly TRBD1 or TRBD2 (6 bases each). The CDR3 runs 14 residues. The V end was cut by 3 bases, the J end by 2 bases, with 11 bases between. CDR1 MDHEN and CDR2 SYDVKM come from the germline V gene. In DNA, the CDR3 is TGTGCCAGCAGTTTTCCGGGGGCCGCCTACGAGCAGTACTTC. It yields the protein CASSFPGAAYEQYF.

To note about this clone: Additional DNA sequences in this sample encode the identical CDR3. J is TRBJ2-6 and V is TRBV27, with D perhaps given as TRBD1 or TRBD2 (5 bases each). CDR3 length equals 15 residues. V was pared by 2 bases and J by 2 bases, with 7 bases between. Germline CDR1 and CDR2: MNHEY and SMNVEV (reference sequence). The CDR3 loop reads CASSLRGAGANVLTF. CDR3 sequence (DNA): TGTGCCAGCAGTTTAAGAGGGGCTGGGGCCAACGTCCTGACTTTC.

The chain employs TRBV5-1 and TRBJ1-6; D remains ambiguous. CDR3 length: 14 residues. Trimming stripped 4 bases from V and 7 bases from J, with 12 bases between. The germline V gene encodes CDR1 SGHRS and CDR2 YFSETQ. The chain's CDR3 is CASSREGLNSPLHF. CDR3 coding DNA: TGCGCCAGCAGCCGTGAAGGGCTGAATTCACCCCTCCACTTT.

The gene calls are TRBV4-1 and TRBJ2-2; TRBD2 matches at 13 bases. J gave up 9 bases and V 2 bases, and 9 bases lay outside the gene matches. The CDR3 runs to 17 residues. Germline loops: CDR1 MGHRA, CDR2 YSYEKL. The CDR3 is CASSQPGLAGAYRELFF. The CDR3 region has the DNA TGCGCCAGCAGCCAACCCGGACTAGCGGGAGCCTATCGGGAGCTGTTTTTT.

This clone has more than one count but fewer than ten. The chain employs TRBV14 and TRBJ2-3; 8 bases line up with TRBD1. CDR1 and CDR2 from the germline V gene are SGHDN and FVKESK. The CDR3 totals 13 residues. V lost 1 base to trimming and J lost 6 bases; unmatched junction nucleotides: 0. The CDR3 protein is CASSQGQGDTQYF. DNA of the CDR3: TGTGCCAGCAGCCAAGGACAGGGGGATACGCAGTATTTT.

The chain recombines TRBV18 with TRBJ2-4; unclear D gene. The V and J ends lost 2 bases and 1 base respectively, with 9 bases between them. CDR3 size: 15 residues. CDR1 is KGHSH, CDR2 LQKENI, per germline. The CDR3, as DNA: TGTGCCAGCTCACCAGGCCGGGTGGCCAAAAACATTCAGTACTTC. It yields the protein CASSPGRVAKNIQYF.

The chain links TRBV7-9 to TRBJ1-2; D call uncertain. V was pared by 5 bases and J by 3 bases, with 13 bases between. Germline V lookup: CDR1 SEHNR, CDR2 FQNEAQ (reference sequence). CDR3 size: 14 residues. Here the CDR3 DNA reads TGTGCCAGCAGCCCCTTACCTATTCACTATGGCTACACCTTC. Translation gives CASSPLPIHYGYTF.

The V gene is TRBV7-9, the J gene TRBJ2-7, with 7 bases that match TRBD1. The V gene end was trimmed by 5 bases and the J gene end by 2 bases; junction bases not matched to a gene: 9. This CDR3 has 15 residues. Per the germline V gene, CDR1 is SEHNR and CDR2 is FQNEAQ (reference sequence). DNA for the CDR3: TGTGCCAGCAGCACCGACAGGGATGGGACCTACGAGCAGTACTTC. The encoded protein is CASSTDRDGTYEQYF.

This chain links TRBV28 with TRBJ2-5; D uncertain. Trimming left V 3 bases short and J 0 bases short, with 14 bases between. The CDR3 contains 16 residues. Germline lookup yields CDR1 MDHEN and CDR2 SYDVKM. The CDR3 region is CASSFRRRRNQETQYF. The CDR3 DNA is TGTGCCAGCAGTTTCAGGCGGCGACGGAACCAAGAGACCCAGTACTTC.

This clone was detected only once. V is TRBV5-5 and J is TRBJ2-7; 14 bases are a match to TRBD2. V dropped 1 base and J dropped 2; count of bases not matched to a gene: 5. CDR3 size: 17 residues. CDR1 is SGHKS, CDR2 YYEKEE, per germline (reference sequence). The CDR3, as DNA: TGTGCCAGCAGCTTGCTGACTAGCGGGAGGGTTGCCTACGAGCAGTACTTC. The encoded protein is CASSLLTSGRVAYEQYF.

The chain recombines TRBV7-2 with TRBJ1-5, with a possible D match to TRBD1 (6 bases). Germline V lookup: CDR1 SGHTA, CDR2 FQGNSA. Trimming removed 8 bases from V and 1 base from J, with 18 bases in between. The CDR3 sequence is 16 residues long. The CDR3 nucleotides read TGTGCCAGCGATAGACAAGGGGGGTGGAGCAATCAGCCCCAGCATTTT. Residues: CASDRQGGWSNQPQHF.

This chain uses TRBV18 with TRBJ2-5; D may correspond to TRBD1 or TRBD2 (5 bases each). The CDR3 is made up of 12 amino acids. Germline lookup yields CDR1 KGHSH and CDR2 LQKENI. Trimming stripped 6 bases from V and 4 bases from J, with 9 bases between. CDR3 region: CASSAGAETQYF. In nucleotides, the CDR3 is TGTGCCAGCTCGGCCGGGGCAGAGACCCAGTACTTC.

This chain links TRBV9 with TRBJ1-5, with TRBD1 identical over 7 bases. The CDR3 runs to 14 residues. Germline assignment: CDR1 SGDLS and CDR2 YYNGEE. Losses at the gene ends were 4 bases for V and 1 base for J; bases not matched to a gene: 2. The CDR3 sequence: CASSPRGSNQPQHF. CDR3 nucleotides: TGTGCCAGCAGCCCCAGGGGGAGCAATCAGCCCCAGCATTTT.

The chain is built from TRBV11-2 and TRBJ2-7, with TRBD2 matching over 8 bases. J was trimmed by 4 bases and V by 5 bases; bases with no gene match: 7. The CDR3 consists of 14 residues. The germline gives CDR1 SGHAT, CDR2 FQNNGV. The DNA of the CDR3 is TGTGCCAGCAGCGCCCGGGGGGGAGCGTACGAGCAGTACTTC. Protein: CASSARGGAYEQYF.

This clone was detected a few times. This sequence joins TRBV7-3 and TRBJ2-2; D is possibly TRBD1 or TRBD2 (5 bases each). V lost 2 bases, J lost 0 bases, and 10 bases lay in between. Germline CDR1 SGHTA, CDR2 FQGTGA. This CDR3 spans 16 amino acids. The CDR3 loop is CASSLGGNANTGELFF. The CDR3 DNA is TGTGCCAGCAGCTTAGGGGGAAATGCGAACACCGGGGAGCTGTTTTTT. The full variable domain, in which reference TRBV7-3 and TRBJ2-2 provide the parts outside the CDR3, is GAGVSQTPSNKVTEKGKYVELRCDPISGHTALYWYRQSLGQGPEFLIYFQGTGAADDSGLPNDRFFAVRPEGSVSTLKIQRTERGDSAVYLCASSLGGNANTGELFFGEGSRLTVL.

The rearrangement links TRBV27 to TRBJ2-7; 10 bases agree with TRBD2. V lost 5 bases and J lost 4; bases outside the gene matches: 8. The CDR3 consists of 15 residues. CDR1 MNHEY and CDR2 SMNVEV come from the germline V gene (reference sequence). The CDR3 sequence is CASSRRWTSGYEQYF. In DNA, the CDR3 is TGTGCCAGCAGTCGGCGCTGGACTAGCGGTTACGAGCAGTACTTC.